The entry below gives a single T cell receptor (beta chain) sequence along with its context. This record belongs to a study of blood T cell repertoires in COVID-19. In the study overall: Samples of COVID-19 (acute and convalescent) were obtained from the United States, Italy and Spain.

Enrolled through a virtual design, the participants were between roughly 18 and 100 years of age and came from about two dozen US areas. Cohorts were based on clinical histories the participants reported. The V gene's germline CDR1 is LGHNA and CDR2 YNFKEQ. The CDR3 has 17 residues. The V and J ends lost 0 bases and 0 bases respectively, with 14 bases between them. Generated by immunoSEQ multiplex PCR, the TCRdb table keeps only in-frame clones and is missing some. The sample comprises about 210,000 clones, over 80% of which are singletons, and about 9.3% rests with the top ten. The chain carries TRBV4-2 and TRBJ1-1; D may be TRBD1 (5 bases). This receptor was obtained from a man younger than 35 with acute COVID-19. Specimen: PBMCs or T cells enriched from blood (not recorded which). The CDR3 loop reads CASSQDSGGWMNTEAFF. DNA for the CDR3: TGTGCCAGCAGCCAAGATTCGGGGGGTTGGATGAACACTGAAGCTTTCTTT.